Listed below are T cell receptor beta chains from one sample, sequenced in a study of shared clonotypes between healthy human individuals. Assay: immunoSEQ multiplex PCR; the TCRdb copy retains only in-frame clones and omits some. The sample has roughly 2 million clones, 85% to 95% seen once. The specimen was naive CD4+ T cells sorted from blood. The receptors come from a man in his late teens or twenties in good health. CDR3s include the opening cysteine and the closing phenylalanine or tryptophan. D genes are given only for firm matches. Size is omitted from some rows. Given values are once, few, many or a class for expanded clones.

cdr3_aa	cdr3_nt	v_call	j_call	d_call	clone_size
CASSRFYNEQFF	TGCGCCAGCAGCCGCTTCTACAATGAGCAGTTCTTC	TRBV4-1	TRBJ2-1	.	once
CASGLGTGYEQYF	TGTGCTAGTGGTTTGGGCACGGGCTACGAGCAGTACTTC	TRBV12-5	TRBJ2-7	.	.
CASSYSHYSETQYF	TGTGCCAGCAGTTACTCGCACTATTCCGAGACCCAGTACTTC	TRBV6-5	TRBJ2-5	.	.
CASSLEVEQYF	TGTGCCAGCAGCTTGGAGGTTGAGCAGTACTTC	TRBV7-9	TRBJ2-7	.	once
CASSQGRGLSPNAEQFF	TGCGCCAGCAGCCAGGGGAGGGGACTATCCCCTAACGCTGAGCAGTTCTTC	TRBV4-3	TRBJ2-1	TRBD2	.
CASSASGEADTQYF	TGTGCCAGCAGCGCTAGCGGGGAGGCAGATACGCAGTATTTT	TRBV9	TRBJ2-3	TRBD2	.
CASSFATNEKLFF	TGCGCCAGCAGTTTTGCAACTAATGAAAAACTGTTTTTT	TRBV4-1	TRBJ1-4	.	once
CASSQDWPGRVYNEQFF	TGCGCCAGCAGCCAAGATTGGCCCGGGAGGGTCTACAATGAGCAGTTCTTC	TRBV4-3	TRBJ2-1	TRBD2	.
CASRAQGNYGYTF	TGTGCCAGCAGGGCACAGGGGAACTATGGCTACACCTTC	TRBV6-1	TRBJ1-2	TRBD1	.
CASSYSNFGDDGYTF	TGTGCCAGCAGTTACTCGAACTTTGGTGATGATGGCTACACCTTC	TRBV6-6	TRBJ1-2	.	.
CASSTGTGLETQYF	TGTGCCAGCAGCACCGGGACAGGGCTGGAGACCCAGTACTTC	TRBV7-9	TRBJ2-5	TRBD1	.
CASSYRLAGGPYEQYF	TGTGCCAGCAGCTACCGACTAGCGGGAGGGCCTTACGAGCAGTACTTC	TRBV5-4	TRBJ2-7	TRBD2	.
CASGPPSRDYEQYF	TGTGCTAGTGGTCCCCCCTCCCGAGACTACGAGCAGTACTTC	TRBV12-5	TRBJ2-7	.	.
CASKNGGQGRTGELFF	TGTGCCAGCAAAAATGGGGGACAGGGGCGCACCGGGGAGCTGTTTTTT	TRBV28	TRBJ2-2	TRBD1	.
CSVEDRDRWSYGYTF	TGCAGCGTTGAAGACCGGGACAGATGGTCCTATGGCTACACCTTC	TRBV29-1	TRBJ1-2	TRBD1	.
CASTRRGVNEQFF	TGTGCCAGTACCCGACGAGGGGTCAATGAGCAGTTCTTC	TRBV19	TRBJ2-1	.	.
CASSPQGMDTIVNIQYF	TGTGCCAGCAGCCCCCAGGGGATGGACACTATAGTGAACATTCAGTACTTC	TRBV5-4	TRBJ2-4	.	.
CASSLDRGSYNEQFF	TGTGCCAGCAGCCTCGACAGGGGTTCCTACAATGAGCAGTTCTTC	TRBV5-8	TRBJ2-1	TRBD1	.
CASSEVQGYEQYF	TGTGCCAGCAGTGAGGTTCAGGGCTACGAGCAGTACTTC	TRBV6-1	TRBJ2-7	.	.
CASGLAGTGELFF	TGTGCCAGCGGGCTAGCGGGCACCGGGGAGCTGTTTTTT	TRBV9	TRBJ2-2	TRBD2	.
CASSYPAGNSGNTIYF	TGTGCCAGCAGTTACCCCGCAGGGAACTCTGGAAACACCATATATTTT	TRBV6-6	TRBJ1-3	.	.
CASSSTRQGNSPLHF	TGCGCCAGCAGCTCTACCCGACAGGGTAATTCACCCCTCCACTTT	TRBV5-1	TRBJ1-6	TRBD1	few
CASTGVYGYTF	TGTGCCAGCACCGGGGTCTATGGCTACACCTTC	TRBV25-1	TRBJ1-2	.	.
CASSRQGASVQPQHF	TGTGCCAGCAGCCGACAGGGAGCGTCTGTTCAGCCCCAGCATTTT	TRBV7-8	TRBJ1-5	TRBD1	.
CASSSWWERRETQYF	TGTGCCAGCAGCTCCTGGTGGGAGCGGAGAGAGACCCAGTACTTC	TRBV7-2	TRBJ2-5	.	.
CASSDLEVSYNEQFF	TGTGCCAGCAGCGACCTTGAAGTCTCCTACAATGAGCAGTTCTTC	TRBV9	TRBJ2-1	.	.
CASGNRDLPNEQYF	TGTGCCAGCGGAAACCGGGATCTCCCCAACGAGCAGTACTTC	TRBV5-4	TRBJ2-7	.	.
CASKGADSYEQYF	TGTGCCTCCAAGGGGGCAGATTCCTACGAGCAGTACTTC	TRBV11-2	TRBJ2-7	TRBD1	.
CASSTSGGGNTEAFF	TGTGCCAGTAGTACCTCGGGAGGGGGGAACACTGAAGCTTTCTTT	TRBV19	TRBJ1-1	.	.
CASSQDRAGRYPWETQYF	TGCGCCAGCAGCCAAGATAGAGCAGGAAGATACCCATGGGAGACCCAGTACTTC	TRBV4-1	TRBJ2-5	.	.
CASSPTDNTEAFF	TGTGCCAGTAGCCCGACAGACAACACTGAAGCTTTCTTT	TRBV19	TRBJ1-1	.	.
CASSLVAGGVLETQYF	TGTGCCAGCAGCTTGGTCGCAGGGGGCGTTTTAGAGACCCAGTACTTC	TRBV5-8	TRBJ2-5	TRBD1	.
CASRSARDSPLHF	TGTGCCAGTAGATCTGCAAGGGATTCACCCCTCCACTTT	TRBV19	TRBJ1-6	.	.
CAWSSGQGGSYEQYF	TGTGCCTGGAGTAGTGGACAGGGCGGCTCCTACGAGCAGTACTTC	TRBV30	TRBJ2-7	TRBD1	.
CASSVGLAGDNEQFF	TGTGCCAGCAGCGTCGGACTAGCGGGGGACAATGAGCAGTTCTTC	TRBV28	TRBJ2-1	TRBD2	.
CASSLSRDSFANYGYTF	TGTGCCAGCAGCCTATCCCGGGACAGCTTTGCTAACTATGGCTACACCTTC	TRBV7-2	TRBJ1-2	TRBD1	.
CASSILRDGNQPQHF	TGTGCCAGTAGTATTTTGAGGGACGGTAATCAGCCCCAGCATTTT	TRBV19	TRBJ1-5	.	.
CASSLDRNSPLHF	TGCGCCAGCAGCTTGGACAGGAATTCACCCCTCCACTTT	TRBV5-1	TRBJ1-6	.	once
CASSPGQSLTNEKLFF	TGTGCCAGCAGTCCGGGACAGTCGTTAACTAATGAAAAACTGTTTTTT	TRBV7-6	TRBJ1-4	TRBD1	.
CATSRYNEQFF	TGTGCCACCAGCAGATACAATGAGCAGTTCTTC	TRBV15	TRBJ2-1	.	few
CASSPGQGRSGELFF	TGTGCCAGCAGCCCGGGACAGGGGAGAAGCGGGGAGCTGTTTTTT	TRBV5-4	TRBJ2-2	TRBD1	.
CASGLAASGTGPHEQYF	TGTGCTAGTGGTTTGGCCGCTTCGGGGACAGGGCCCCACGAGCAGTACTTC	TRBV12-5	TRBJ2-7	TRBD1	.
CASSQDYRLTDTQYF	TGCGCCAGCAGCCAAGACTACAGACTCACAGATACGCAGTATTTT	TRBV4-3	TRBJ2-3	.	.
CASKLPPGDGGHGYTF	TGTGCCAGCAAGCTCCCGCCCGGGGACGGCGGTCATGGCTACACCTTC	TRBV2	TRBJ1-2	.	.
CASTRTGTKETQYF	TGCGCCAGTACACGGACAGGCACCAAAGAGACCCAGTACTTC	TRBV10-1	TRBJ2-5	TRBD1	.